This TCR beta chain was recorded in a study of control samples from healthy donors and cancer patients. Sequencing used immunoSEQ multiplex PCR; TCRdb keeps in-frame clones, though not all of them. The sample holds about 88,000 clones, 93% seen once. Per germline, CDR1 LGHDT and CDR2 YNNKEL (reference sequence). With 0 bases removed from V and 12 bases from J, the gap between germline ends came to 14 bases. The CDR3 length is 13 residues. The receptor was isolated from a young man in good health. The specimen was blood. The chain has TRBV3-1 (or the pseudogene TRBV3-2) and TRBJ2-5; unclear D gene. The CDR3 sequence: CASSQDLRDTKYF. CDR3 DNA sequence: TGTGCCAGCAGCCAAGACTTACGCGATACAAAGTACTTC.